These 13 T cell receptor beta chains were sequenced from one sample in a study of T cell changes during pregnancy in multiple sclerosis. Data came from immunoSEQ multiplex PCR; TCRdb stores just in-frame clones and leaves some out. The table shows under 60,000 clones, with around 92% occurring only once. The sequencing used CD4+ T cells from peripheral blood mononuclear cells, collected in the third trimester of pregnancy. The origin of the receptors is a female donor with multiple sclerosis, enrolled in a pregnancy study.

The gene calls are TRBV2 and TRBJ2-7; D ambiguous. From germline, CDR1 is SNHLY and CDR2 FYNNEI. The CDR3 runs to 12 residues. Trimming removed 0 bases at V and 7 bases at J, with 7 bases between. The CDR3 DNA reads as TGTGCCAGCAGTGAAGCGAGGAAGGAGCAGTACTTC. This gives the protein CASSEARKEQYF.

V and J are TRBV11-2 and TRBJ1-4; 7 nucleotides match TRBD1. V trimming: 4 bases; J trimming: 8 bases; junction bases outside the gene matches: 7. The CDR3 runs to 14 residues. CDR1 SGHAT and CDR2 FQNNGV come from the germline V gene. The CDR3 sequence is CASSYTRDSEKLFF. The CDR3 DNA reads TGTGCCAGCAGCTATACCCGGGACAGCGAAAAACTGTTTTTT.

The rearrangement uses TRBV6-1 and TRBJ1-5, with TRBD1 as a possible D gene (5 bases). The ends were cut back, 6 bases at V and 5 bases at J, with 11 bases in the middle. The CDR3 has 13 amino acids. Germline V gives CDR1 MNHNS, CDR2 SASEGT. CDR3: CASRWGDDQPQHF. CDR3 in DNA: TGTGCCAGCAGGTGGGGGGACGATCAGCCCCAGCATTTT.

J is TRBJ2-2 and V is TRBV10-3, with D possibly being TRBD2 (5 bases). The germline gives CDR1 ENHRY, CDR2 SYGVKD. V gave up 6 bases and J gave up 1 base, with 15 bases separating them. The CDR3 length is 16 residues. CDR3 residues: CAISSSSSQNTGELFF. For the CDR3, the DNA is TGTGCCATCAGCTCCTCTAGCAGCCAGAACACCGGGGAGCTGTTTTTT.

The chain has TRBV19 and TRBJ1-4; D is unresolved. Per the germline V gene, CDR1 is LNHDA and CDR2 is SQIVND (reference sequence). The V end lost 5 bases, the J end lost 7 bases, and 17 bases lay between the germline ends. The CDR3 extends over 15 amino acids. Here the CDR3 DNA reads TGTGCCAGTAGTCTGGGTTTGGCGGCGTTTGAAAAACTGTTTTTT. This sequence encodes CASSLGLAAFEKLFF.

V gene TRBV2 combines with J gene TRBJ2-3; the match to TRBD2 covers 10 bases. The trim removed 6 bases at V and 1 base at J, leaving 1 base unmatched. This CDR3 spans 14 amino acids. Germline V gene sequence: CDR1 SNHLY, CDR2 FYNNEI. The CDR3 DNA is TGTGCCAGCAGCCTAGCGGGGGGCACAGATACGCAGTATTTT. Protein product: CASSLAGGTDTQYF.

This chain joins TRBV6-5 and TRBJ1-1, with 7 bases identical to TRBD1. The germline V gene has CDR1 MNHEY and CDR2 SVGAGI. The CDR3 is 14 residues long. J lost 5 bases, V lost 5 bases, and 8 bases had no gene match. The CDR3: CASSPQGRNTEAFF. The CDR3 region has the DNA TGTGCCAGCAGTCCACAGGGGCGGAATACTGAAGCTTTCTTT.

The table lists this clone with a few counts. The V and J genes are TRBV30 and TRBJ1-1, with TRBD1 matching 7 bases. Germline V gene data show CDR1 as GTSNPN and CDR2 as SVGIG (reference sequence). The CDR3 contains 10 residues. Trimming took 5 bases from V and 8 from J; bases not matched to a gene: 2. CDR3 bases: TGTGCCTGGGGACAGGTAGAAGCTTTCTTT. Its protein product is CAWGQVEAFF.

This chain uses TRBV6-1 with TRBJ1-2, with D possibly TRBD1 on 5 matching bases. V dropped 2 bases and J dropped 7 bases, with 8 bases sitting between them. Germline V gives CDR1 MNHNS, CDR2 SASEGT. There are 12 residues in the CDR3. The CDR3 coding sequence is TGTGCCAGCAGTGAAATGGGGGGTGGCTACACCTTC. Protein product: CASSEMGGGYTF.

The V and J genes are TRBV21-1 and TRBJ2-2; TRBD2, as called in the table, went unchecked against the DNA. TRBV21-1 is a documented pseudogene. This CDR3 is built from 17 residues. The CDR3 sequence: CASSKEGIGRDTGELFF. CDR3 sequence (DNA): TGTGCCAGCAGCAAAGAAGGGATCGGGAGGGACACCGGGGAGCTGTTTTTT.

The rearrangement joins TRBV11-2 to TRBJ2-7; the match to TRBD1 covers 7 bases. Germline V CDR1 and CDR2: SGHAT, FQNNGV. The CDR3 has 14 amino acids. V was pared by 3 bases and J by 2 bases, with 4 bases of the junction left unmatched. The CDR3 DNA sequence: TGTGCCAGCAGCTTGTGGGACAGACCCTACGAGCAGTACTTC. Its translation: CASSLWDRPYEQYF.

There are a few counts of this clone. V and J are TRBV19 and TRBJ1-1, with D possibly matching TRBD1 (6 bases). V dropped 3 bases and J dropped 4 bases, with 15 bases sitting between them. Germline CDR1 reads LNHDA; CDR2 reads SQIVND (reference sequence). The CDR3 totals 15 residues. CDR3 amino acids: CASSMSGGLGTEAFF. In DNA form, the CDR3 reads TGTGCCAGTAGTATGTCGGGGGGGCTCGGCACTGAAGCTTTCTTT.

This chain connects TRBV7-2 to TRBJ1-5; TRBD1 is a possible D gene (5 bases). The V gene's germline CDR1 is SGHTA and CDR2 FQGNSA. Trimming took off 1 base at V and 0 bases at J, with 13 bases between the two ends. The length of the CDR3 is 17 residues. CDR3 in amino acids: CASSLERQPYSNQPQHF. CDR3 sequence (DNA): TGTGCCAGCAGCTTAGAGAGACAGCCTTATAGCAATCAGCCCCAGCATTTT.